The next 21 T cell receptor beta chains were all read from a single sample in a study of blood T cell repertoires in COVID-19 (dated by TCRdb to about 2020). The method was the immunoSEQ multiplex PCR assay. TCRdb carries this immuneACCESS record with in-frame sequences only. Its versions omit some clonotypes, under half of them owing to an unresolved V gene in the studies checked, with the rest unexplained. This sample comprises about 45,000 clones, around 90% of them detected only once. Around 0.34% of the sample belongs to the ten largest clones. Sequenced material: peripheral blood. The source of these receptors is a man aged 45-60 years with COVID-19, enrolled during active disease.

This rearrangement joins TRBV24-1 to TRBJ2-3; 9 positions match TRBD1. With V trimmed by 9 bases and J by 0 bases, 0 bases remained unmatched. CDR3 length equals 13 residues. Looked up from germline, CDR1 is KGHDR and CDR2 is SFDVKD. The CDR3: CATGTGSTDTQYF. The DNA for the CDR3 is TGTGCCACCGGGACAGGGAGCACAGATACGCAGTATTTT.

The J gene is TRBJ1-2, the V gene TRBV6-2 or TRBV6-3; D gene unclear. This CDR3 comprises 14 residues. V was cut by 5 bases and J by 8 bases, with 18 bases left in between. Germline assignment: CDR1 MNHEY and CDR2 SVGEGT. CDR3 amino acids: CASSPLAEAGGYTF. The CDR3 DNA sequence: TGTGCCAGCAGTCCCCTGGCAGAGGCTGGGGGCTACACCTTC.

The chain recombines TRBV28 with TRBJ1-5; D might be TRBD1 (6 bases). CDR3 length: 14 amino acids. Between the trimmed V and J ends, which lost 8 bases and 5 bases, there was a span of 16 bases. CDR1 and CDR2 (germline): MDHEN, SYDVKM. CDR3 sequence: CASGLQQGYQPQHF. The CDR3 region has the DNA TGTGCCAGCGGCTTACAACAGGGATATCAGCCCCAGCATTTT.

This clone was picked up one time. J is TRBJ1-5 and V is TRBV2, with D maybe TRBD1 (6 bases). The CDR3 totals 14 residues. V was cut by 7 bases and J by 7 bases, with 17 bases left in between. Germline V gene sequence: CDR1 SNHLY, CDR2 FYNNEI. The CDR3 is CASTLVAGAQPQHF. The CDR3 DNA reads as TGTGCCAGCACCCTAGTCGCAGGGGCCCAGCCCCAGCATTTT.

The chain couples TRBV5-1 to TRBJ2-2; a possible D gene is TRBD1 (7 bases). Between the trimmed V and J ends, which lost 3 bases and 2 bases, there was a span of 20 bases. This CDR3 has 18 amino acids. The germline V gene has CDR1 SGHRS and CDR2 YFSETQ. The CDR3 DNA is TGCGCCAGCAGCTCAGGGGGGCCCGGGACTTCCAACACCGGGGAGCTGTTTTTT. Its translation is CASSSGGPGTSNTGELFF.

A few counts support this clone. J is TRBJ2-7 and V is TRBV6-6; 7 bases fit TRBD2. CDR3 length: 15 amino acids. Unmatched junction bases numbered 5, after V lost 0 bases and J lost 3 bases. The germline V gene encodes CDR1 MNHNY and CDR2 SVGAGI (reference sequence). In DNA form, the CDR3 reads TGTGCCAGCAGTTACTCAGCGGGACCTCACTACGAGCAGTACTTC. It yields the protein CASSYSAGPHYEQYF.

The chain links TRBV6-5 to TRBJ2-1; possibly TRBD2 for D (6 bases). This CDR3 has 15 amino acids. The V and J ends lost 8 bases and 0 bases respectively, with 14 bases between them. Per the germline V gene, CDR1 is MNHEY and CDR2 is SVGAGI. CDR3 coding DNA: TGTGCCAGCGTAAAGGCGGGAAGCTCCTACAATGAGCAGTTCTTC. Its translation: CASVKAGSSYNEQFF.

The genes are TRBV5-6 and TRBJ1-5, with TRBD1 identical over 9 bases. Germline loops: CDR1 SGHDT, CDR2 YYEEEE. V lost 1 base to trimming and J lost 2 bases; unmatched junction nucleotides: 1. The CDR3 has 15 residues. The CDR3 DNA reads as TGTGCCAGCAGCTTGAGGGACAGGGGCAATCAGCCCCAGCATTTT. This sequence encodes CASSLRDRGNQPQHF.

The chain uses TRBV7-8 and TRBJ2-2; a possible D gene is TRBD2 (6 bases). The germline V gene has CDR1 SGHVS and CDR2 FQNEAQ. The CDR3 is 16 amino acids. V gave up 0 bases and J gave up 0 bases, with 8 bases separating them. CDR3 protein: CASSLAEGTNTGELFF. The CDR3 DNA reads as TGTGCCAGCAGCTTAGCGGAGGGGACGAACACCGGGGAGCTGTTTTTT.

The CDR3 loop is CASSFARGGAHGYTF. The CDR3 bases are TGTGCCAGCAGTTTTGCCCGTGGGGGGGCTCATGGCTACACCTTC. The chain is built from TRBV28 and TRBJ1-2; possibly TRBD1 for D (6 bases). The V gene lost 3 bases and the J gene lost 6 bases, with 17 bases spanning the gap. Germline V lookup: CDR1 MDHEN, CDR2 SYDVKM. The CDR3 covers 15 residues.

This clone was recorded once. The V gene is TRBV18, the J gene TRBJ2-7, with 7 bases lining up with TRBD2. CDR3 length: 13 residues. The germline V gene has CDR1 KGHSH and CDR2 LQKENI. V shed 3 bases and J 2 bases; nucleotides not matched to a gene: 1. The CDR3 DNA reads TGTGCCAGCTCACCGGGACTAACCTACGAGCAGTACTTC. Its protein is CASSPGLTYEQYF.

The gene calls are TRBV4-3 and TRBJ2-7, with TRBD1 matching over 8 bases. CDR1 is LGHNA and CDR2 is YSLEER in the germline V gene. V trimming: 1 base; J trimming: 6 bases; junction bases outside the gene matches: 8. The CDR3 has 15 amino acids. CDR3 sequence: CASSQVISGGGEQYF. For the CDR3, the DNA is TGCGCCAGCAGCCAAGTAATCTCAGGGGGCGGCGAGCAGTACTTC.

This chain uses TRBV6-5 with TRBJ1-5; D is unclear. Germline values: CDR1 MNHEY, CDR2 SVGAGI. V was cut by 0 bases and J by 7 bases, with 10 bases left in between. The CDR3 is 14 residues long. The CDR3, as DNA: TGTGCCAGCAGTTACTCCCTCTCTGGCCAGCCCCAGCATTTT. Protein product: CASSYSLSGQPQHF.

As DNA, the CDR3 is TGTGCCAGCAGCCCCTGGACTAGCGGAGGGGACACAGATACGCAGTATTTT. Its translation: CASSPWTSGGDTDTQYF. This sequence joins TRBV3-1 (or the pseudogene TRBV3-2) and TRBJ2-3; TRBD2 matches at 10 bases. J gave up 2 bases and V 4 bases, and 9 bases lay outside the gene matches. Germline V lookup: CDR1 LGHDT, CDR2 YNNKEL (reference sequence). CDR3 length: 17 residues.

CDR3 in DNA: TGCAGCGCCATATCAGGGGCTCCGGAGACCCAGTACTTC. As protein: CSAISGAPETQYF. The gene calls are TRBV29-1 and TRBJ2-5; D perhaps matches TRBD1 (6 bases). Per the germline V gene, CDR1 is SQVTM and CDR2 is ANQGSEA. This CDR3 spans 13 amino acids. Trimming left V 7 bases short and J 5 bases short, with 17 bases between.

The chain recombines TRBV25-1 with TRBJ2-1; 10 bases align to TRBD1. Germline values: CDR1 MGHDK, CDR2 SYGVNS. This CDR3 spans 14 amino acids. With 9 bases clipped from V and 3 bases from J, the junction kept 5 bases outside the gene matches. Written as DNA, the CDR3 is TGTGCCAGTCGAGGGGACAGGGGCTACAATGAGCAGTTCTTC. Its translation: CASRGDRGYNEQFF. Full variable domain (missing parts from reference TRBV25-1 and TRBJ2-1): EADIYQTPRYLVIGTGKKITLECSQTMGHDKMYWYQQDPGMELHLIHYSYGVNSTEKGDLSSESTVSRIRTEHFPLTLESARPSHTSQYLCASRGDRGYNEQFFGPGTRLTVL.

CDR3 nucleotides: TGTGCCAGCAGTTACTCGGGGGGACAGGGAAGAGGCAATCAGCCCCAGCATTTT. Translating gives CASSYSGGQGRGNQPQHF. The rearrangement links TRBV6-2 or TRBV6-3 to TRBJ1-5; 9 bases align to TRBD1. The CDR3 is 18 residues long. V trimming: 0 bases; J trimming: 2 bases; junction bases outside the gene matches: 8. CDR1 and CDR2 (germline): MNHEY, SVGEGT.

This clone was seen a single time. V usage is TRBV19 and J usage is TRBJ2-3; D is possibly TRBD1 (5 bases). V was clipped by 5 bases and J by 0 bases, with 15 bases between them. The CDR3 spans 16 residues. The germline CDR1 and CDR2 sequences are LNHDA and SQIVND (reference sequence). The CDR3 DNA reads TGTGCCAGTAGTCCCAGGGCCCGTGCTAGCACAGATACGCAGTATTTT. This codes for CASSPRARASTDTQYF.

This rearrangement joins TRBV7-2 to TRBJ2-1, with D possibly being TRBD2 (5 bases). CDR1 and CDR2 (germline): SGHTA, FQGNSA. The CDR3 contains 14 residues. Trimming left V 5 bases short and J 9 bases short, with 17 bases between. CDR3 residues: CASSLNGLAGEQFF. The CDR3 DNA sequence: TGTGCCAGCAGCCTCAATGGGCTAGCTGGTGAGCAGTTCTTC.

The table lists this clone with a count of one. The chain uses TRBV5-6 and TRBJ2-7; D may be TRBD1 (6 bases). CDR3 length: 13 amino acids. Trimming cost V 0 bases and J 2 bases, with 6 bases left between them. CDR1 is SGHDT and CDR2 is YYEEEE in the germline V gene. CDR3 region: CASSLEGAYEQYF. DNA for the CDR3: TGTGCCAGCAGCTTGGAGGGGGCCTACGAGCAGTACTTC.

The chain recombines TRBV21-1 with TRBJ2-1; the table's D call, TRBD2, was not checked against the DNA. TRBV21-1 is described as a pseudogene. The CDR3 runs to 16 residues. CDR3 in amino acids: CASSKLTSITYNEQFF. The DNA for the CDR3 is TGTGCCAGCAGCAAGTTGACTAGCATAACCTACAATGAGCAGTTCTTC.